The 24 T cell receptor beta chains presented below share a single source sample, sequenced in a study of blood T cell repertoires in COVID-19. Assay: immunoSEQ multiplex PCR; the TCRdb copy retains only in-frame clones and omits some. The sample holds 250,000 to 350,000 clones, approximately 90% seen once. The sequenced sample consisted of peripheral blood. These receptors all stem from a man aged 25-45 years with acute or convalescent COVID-19.

The chain links TRBV7-8 to TRBJ2-3; 12 positions match TRBD2. The J segment lost 4 bases and the V segment lost 1 base, leaving 6 bases of the junction unmatched. CDR1 SGHVS and CDR2 FQNEAQ come from the germline V gene. The CDR3 contains 17 residues. Here the CDR3 reads CASSLDSSGRVADTQYF. The CDR3 DNA follows: TGTGCCAGCAGCTTAGATTCTAGCGGGAGGGTCGCAGATACGCAGTATTTT.

The CDR3 reads CASSPTGYGRGDLRETQYF. The CDR3 DNA reads as TGTGCCAGCAGCCCTACGGGGTACGGGCGCGGGGATTTACGAGAGACCCAGTACTTC. The genes are TRBV3-1 (or the pseudogene TRBV3-2) and TRBJ2-5, with a possible D match to TRBD2 (6 bases). Germline values: CDR1 LGHDT, CDR2 YNNKEL (reference sequence). The CDR3 is 19 amino acids. With 4 bases removed from V and 4 bases from J, the gap between germline ends came to 28 bases.

This sequence joins TRBV28 and TRBJ2-7; the match to TRBD2 covers 12 bases. The CDR3 extends over 17 amino acids. Germline trimming cut 5 bases from V and 3 bases from J; bases unmatched to any gene: 11. Germline CDR1 MDHEN, CDR2 SYDVKM. Written as DNA, the CDR3 is TGTGCCAGCAGTGCGATGACTAGCGGGAGATCCCGCTACGAGCAGTACTTC. Translating it yields CASSAMTSGRSRYEQYF.

The chain is built from TRBV5-1 and TRBJ2-7; D unclear. V was trimmed by 2 bases and J by 1 base, leaving 7 bases between them. The CDR3 loop spans 13 amino acids. Germline loops: CDR1 SGHRS, CDR2 YFSETQ. In DNA, the CDR3 is TGCGCCAGCAGCTTAATCACTTCCTACGAGCAGTACTTC. It encodes CASSLITSYEQYF.

V usage is TRBV11-3 and J usage is TRBJ2-2; weak D call: TRBD2 (5 bases). Deletions cut 6 bases from V and 7 bases from J, with 9 bases between. The CDR3 is 12 amino acids. Germline assignment: CDR1 SGHNT and CDR2 YENEEA. Here the CDR3 reads CASRRGSGELFF. CDR3 DNA: TGTGCCAGCAGAAGAGGGAGCGGGGAGCTGTTTTTT. Full variable domain (outside the CDR3, taken from reference TRBV11-3 and TRBJ2-2): EAGVVQSPRYKIIEKKQPVAFWCNPISGHNTLYWYLQNLGQGPELLIRYENEEAVDDSQLPKDRFSAERLKGVDSTLKIQPAELGDSAVYLCASRRGSGELFFGEGSRLTVL.

This chain connects TRBV27 to TRBJ1-1; the match to TRBD1 covers 7 bases. Trimming cost V 6 bases and J 0 bases; bases outside gene matches: 4. Germline V lookup: CDR1 MNHEY, CDR2 SMNVEV (reference sequence). The length of the CDR3 is 14 residues. The CDR3 DNA reads TGTGCCAGCAGGGCGACAGGGATGAACACTGAAGCTTTCTTT. Translation: CASRATGMNTEAFF.

The chain uses TRBV7-2 and TRBJ2-7; a weak D match, TRBD1 (6 bases). The CDR3 sequence is 14 residues long. The germline V gene has CDR1 SGHTA and CDR2 FQGNSA. Between the trimmed V and J ends, which lost 4 bases and 3 bases, there was a span of 13 bases. The CDR3 spells CASSSYGTHYEQYF. In nucleotides, the CDR3 is TGTGCCAGCAGCTCCTACGGGACACACTACGAGCAGTACTTC. Full variable domain (missing parts from reference TRBV7-2 and TRBJ2-7): GAGVSQSPSNKVTEKGKDVELRCDPISGHTALYWYRQSLGQGLEFLIYFQGNSAPDKSGLPSDRFSAERTGGSVSTLTIQRTQQEDSAVYLCASSSYGTHYEQYFGPGTRLTVT.

At least ten counts were recorded for this clone. The rearrangement joins TRBV6-6 to TRBJ2-7; TRBD2 matches at 11 bases. This CDR3 has 15 residues. Trimming cost V 5 bases and J 3 bases; bases outside gene matches: 6. Germline assignment: CDR1 MNHNY and CDR2 SVGAGI (reference sequence). The CDR3 sequence is CASSDLAGGYYEQYF. For the CDR3, the DNA is TGTGCCAGCAGTGACCTAGCGGGAGGATACTACGAGCAGTACTTC.

The chain uses TRBV2 and TRBJ2-3; 13 bases line up with TRBD2. Per the germline V gene, CDR1 is SNHLY and CDR2 is FYNNEI. The CDR3 has 14 amino acids. After removal of 8 bases from V and 1 base from J, the junction contained 0 bases not matched to a gene. CDR3 residues: CASGLAGGTDTQYF. Written as DNA, the CDR3 is TGTGCCAGCGGACTAGCGGGGGGCACAGATACGCAGTATTTT.

The rearrangement joins TRBV5-1 to TRBJ2-1; TRBD2 matches 13 bases. CDR1 is SGHRS, CDR2 YFSETQ, per germline. The V segment lost 8 bases and the J segment 7 bases; nucleotides outside the gene matches: 6. CDR3 length equals 14 residues. The CDR3 DNA reads as TGCGCCAGTCAGACTAGCGGGAGGATAAATGAGCAGTTCTTC. Its protein product is CASQTSGRINEQFF.

The rearrangement joins TRBV28 to TRBJ1-1; D is ambiguous. Trimming removed 1 base from V and 0 bases from J, with 6 bases in between. The CDR3 extends over 14 amino acids. Germline CDR1 and CDR2: MDHEN and SYDVKM. The CDR3 sequence is CASSLSAVNTEAFF. DNA of the CDR3: TGTGCCAGCAGTTTATCTGCGGTGAACACTGAAGCTTTCTTT.

This clone was observed a few times. The gene calls are TRBV19 and TRBJ2-5; the match to TRBD2 covers 11 bases. There are 15 residues in the CDR3. Germline assignment: CDR1 LNHDA and CDR2 SQIVND (reference sequence). V dropped 6 bases and J dropped 3; count of bases not matched to a gene: 6. The CDR3 region is CASRKGLAGKETQYF. The DNA of the CDR3 is TGTGCCAGTAGGAAAGGACTAGCGGGCAAAGAGACCCAGTACTTC.

The chain joins TRBV11-2 to TRBJ2-7; 7 nucleotides agree with TRBD1. Germline loops: CDR1 SGHAT, CDR2 FQNNGV. The CDR3 is 16 amino acids. V was clipped by 2 bases and J by 1 base; unmatched bases: 8. CDR3: CASSLLFSGQSYEQYF. CDR3 nucleotide sequence: TGTGCCAGCAGCTTATTGTTTTCGGGACAGTCCTACGAGCAGTACTTC.

The chain carries TRBV19 and TRBJ2-2; D is unclear. V lost 3 bases to trimming and J lost 5 bases, with 7 bases between them. CDR1 and CDR2 from the germline V gene are LNHDA and SQIVND (reference sequence). The CDR3 covers 13 residues. The CDR3 DNA reads TGTGCCAGTAGTATTTACGGGACCGGGGAGCTGTTTTTT. Translation: CASSIYGTGELFF.

The chain recombines TRBV16 with TRBJ2-7, with 11 bases fitting TRBD1. After removal of 7 bases from V and 5 bases from J, the junction contained 7 bases not matched to a gene. This CDR3 region has 14 residues. Germline CDR1 is KGHSY and CDR2 is FQNENV. The DNA of the CDR3 is TGTGCCAGCACCCCGGGACAGGGGGTAGACGAGCAGTACTTC. Protein product: CASTPGQGVDEQYF.

This sequence joins TRBV6-6 and TRBJ1-5, with no clear D. Germline CDR1 and CDR2: MNHNY and SVGAGI (reference sequence). V dropped 2 bases and J dropped 6 bases, with 17 bases sitting between them. This CDR3 is 16 amino acids long. The DNA for the CDR3 is TGTGCCAGCAGTTACCCTTCCACGGGGTCGGCTCAGCCCCAGCATTTT. Amino acids: CASSYPSTGSAQPQHF.

The V and J genes are TRBV3-1 (or the pseudogene TRBV3-2) and TRBJ2-7; D is possibly TRBD2 (5 bases). The CDR3 contains 14 residues. Per germline, CDR1 LGHDT and CDR2 YNNKEL (reference sequence). V was shortened by 4 bases and J by 1 base, with 11 bases between the two germline ends. The CDR3 region has the DNA TGTGCCAGCAGCCCTCTGAGGGCGTCCTACGAGCAGTACTTC. This gives the protein CASSPLRASYEQYF.

This chain joins TRBV6-5 and TRBJ1-3, with no clear D. From germline, CDR1 is MNHEY and CDR2 SVGAGI. V lost 8 bases, J lost 0 bases, and 14 bases lay in between. CDR3 length: 15 amino acids. CDR3 region: CASQQVTISGNTIYF. The DNA of the CDR3 is TGTGCCAGCCAGCAGGTGACGATCTCTGGAAACACCATATATTTT.

This rearrangement joins TRBV15 to TRBJ1-1; a weak D match, TRBD1 (6 bases). Looked up from germline, CDR1 is LNHNV and CDR2 is YYDKDF (reference sequence). The CDR3 sequence is 13 residues long. V lost 5 bases to trimming and J lost 1 base, with 8 bases between them. CDR3 coding DNA: TGTGCCACCAGCGCACAGGGGAACACTGAAGCTTTCTTT. Its protein product is CATSAQGNTEAFF. Filled out from reference TRBV15 and TRBJ1-1, the complete variable domain reads DAMVIQNPRYQVTQFGKPVTLSCSQTLNHNVMYWYQQKSSQAPKLLFHYYDKDFNNEADTPDNFQSRRPNTSFCFLDIRSPGLGDTAMYLCATSAQGNTEAFFGQGTRLTVV.

The chain combines TRBV5-1 with TRBJ2-7; 8 bases map to TRBD2. The J segment lost 2 bases and the V segment lost 0 bases, leaving 7 bases of the junction unmatched. CDR1 is SGHRS, CDR2 YFSETQ, per germline. This CDR3 is 16 amino acids long. This chain's CDR3 is CASSLAVSGDAYEQYF. The CDR3 DNA follows: TGCGCCAGCAGCTTGGCCGTTAGCGGGGACGCCTACGAGCAGTACTTC.

The gene calls are TRBV28 and TRBJ2-7; 7 bases are shared with TRBD1. The CDR3 covers 15 residues. The germline CDR1 and CDR2 sequences are MDHEN and SYDVKM. J gave up 3 bases and V 5 bases, and 10 bases lay outside the gene matches. The DNA of the CDR3 is TGTGCCAGCAGTACCCCCCGGGACAGCAACTACGAGCAGTACTTC. Its protein is CASSTPRDSNYEQYF.

V is TRBV7-9 and J is TRBJ1-4; possible D gene TRBD1, 5 bases. The V gene's germline CDR1 is SEHNR and CDR2 FQNEAQ (reference sequence). The V end lost 5 bases, the J end lost 5 bases, and 15 bases lay between the germline ends. This CDR3 is built from 15 residues. This CDR3 is CASSPRSGGNEKLFF. The DNA of the CDR3 is TGTGCCAGCAGCCCCAGGAGCGGGGGGAATGAAAAACTGTTTTTT.

The CDR3 loop is CASSRLRTEAFF. The CDR3 coding sequence is TGTGCCAGCAGCCGGTTGAGGACTGAAGCTTTCTTT. The chain recombines TRBV5-6 with TRBJ1-1; D ambiguous. CDR3 size: 12 residues. Germline CDR1 is SGHDT and CDR2 is YYEEEE. Trimming left V 4 bases short and J 5 bases short, with 9 bases between.

V gene TRBV28 combines with J gene TRBJ1-2, with D uncertain. The CDR3 is 13 amino acids. The germline CDR1 and CDR2 sequences are MDHEN and SYDVKM. The V and J ends lost 3 bases and 6 bases respectively, with 11 bases between them. The CDR3 region is CASSLGQADGYTF. The DNA of the CDR3 is TGTGCCAGCAGTTTGGGTCAGGCAGATGGCTACACCTTC.